These T cell receptor beta chains were read from a single sample in a study of T cell responses to AZD1222 COVID-19 vaccine. The assay was immunoSEQ multiplex PCR, and TCRdb's table has in-frame clones only and misses some. Of 150,000 or so clones listed, approximately 78% are singletons. The sequencing here drew on peripheral blood, taken on day 0 of MenACWY control vaccination. The receptors shown here come from an adult in good health. The CDR3 runs from the conserved cysteine through the conserved F or W. Each record gives: clone size, V gene, D gene, J gene, CDR3 DNA, CDR3 protein. D genes are given only for firm matches. Not every row has a clone size; where given, it reads once, few, many or a size class.

abundance: -
v_gene: TRBV19
d_gene: -
j_gene: TRBJ2-1
CDR3nt: TGTGCCAGTAGCGTTACAGGGAGCTCCTACAATGAGCAGTTCTTC
CDR3aa: CASSVTGSSYNEQFF

abundance: -
v_gene: TRBV30
d_gene: TRBD1
j_gene: TRBJ1-5
CDR3nt: TGTGCCTGGAGTGTACACCGGCAGGGGGGCTATAGCAATCAGCCCCAGCATTTT
CDR3aa: CAWSVHRQGGYSNQPQHF

abundance: once
v_gene: TRBV11-2
d_gene: -
j_gene: TRBJ2-2
CDR3nt: TGTGCCAGCAGCCTCACGGCGGGCCAAACCGGGGAGCTGTTTTTT
CDR3aa: CASSLTAGQTGELFF

abundance: many
v_gene: TRBV10-1
d_gene: -
j_gene: TRBJ1-1
CDR3nt: TGCGCCAGCAGTGAGTCTAGGTTCGCCTTTAACACTGAAGCTTTCTTT
CDR3aa: CASSESRFAFNTEAFF

abundance: -
v_gene: TRBV29-1
d_gene: -
j_gene: TRBJ1-1
CDR3nt: TGCAGCGTTGAAGAAGGGATGGGAGCTTTCTTT
CDR3aa: CSVEEGMGAFF

abundance: -
v_gene: TRBV5-1
d_gene: TRBD1
j_gene: TRBJ1-3
CDR3nt: TGCGCCAGCAGCGGGACAGGGGGCGGAAACACCATATATTTT
CDR3aa: CASSGTGGGNTIYF

abundance: -
v_gene: TRBV19
d_gene: TRBD1
j_gene: TRBJ1-5
CDR3nt: TGTGCCAGTAGTATTATCCCCCACAGGGGGCGTCAGCCCCAGCATTTT
CDR3aa: CASSIIPHRGRQPQHF

abundance: -
v_gene: TRBV7-2
d_gene: -
j_gene: TRBJ1-2
CDR3nt: TGTGCCAGCAGACCAACCGGGACTGGCATCGGGGGCTACACCTTC
CDR3aa: CASRPTGTGIGGYTF

abundance: -
v_gene: TRBV29-1
d_gene: TRBD1
j_gene: TRBJ2-7
CDR3nt: TGCAGCGCAAACAGGGGGCTGGGCGAGCAGTACTTC
CDR3aa: CSANRGLGEQYF

abundance: -
v_gene: TRBV4-1
d_gene: -
j_gene: TRBJ1-5
CDR3nt: TGCGCCAGCAGCCAATGGGGGGCTTTTCAGCCCCAGCATTTT
CDR3aa: CASSQWGAFQPQHF

abundance: -
v_gene: TRBV5-1
d_gene: TRBD1
j_gene: TRBJ1-6
CDR3nt: TGCGCCAGCAGCTTGAACAGGGGCTATAATTCACCCCTCCACTTT
CDR3aa: CASSLNRGYNSPLHF

abundance: -
v_gene: TRBV20-1
d_gene: -
j_gene: TRBJ1-2
CDR3nt: TGCAGTGCTGATGGAGACTATGGCTACACCTTC
CDR3aa: CSADGDYGYTF

abundance: -
v_gene: TRBV5-4
d_gene: TRBD1
j_gene: TRBJ2-1
CDR3nt: TGTGCCAGCAGCTCGATGACAGGGCGGACCTACAATGAGCAGTTCTTC
CDR3aa: CASSSMTGRTYNEQFF

abundance: -
v_gene: TRBV6-5
d_gene: -
j_gene: TRBJ1-1
CDR3nt: TGTGCCAGCAGGCGGTCCAGGCCATCTGAAGCTTTCTTT
CDR3aa: CASRRSRPSEAFF

abundance: few
v_gene: TRBV4-1
d_gene: -
j_gene: TRBJ1-5
CDR3nt: TGCGCCAGCAGCCGGATACAGGGTGGCGGTCAGCCCCAGCATTTT
CDR3aa: CASSRIQGGGQPQHF

abundance: -
v_gene: TRBV9
d_gene: TRBD1
j_gene: TRBJ2-2
CDR3nt: TGTGCCAGCAGCTACCCCGGGACAGGCTTCAACACCGGGGAGCTGTTTTTT
CDR3aa: CASSYPGTGFNTGELFF

abundance: -
v_gene: TRBV5-4
d_gene: -
j_gene: TRBJ1-2
CDR3nt: TGTGCCAGCACTTCTCCCGACGGAGTTAACTATGGCTACACCTTC
CDR3aa: CASTSPDGVNYGYTF

abundance: -
v_gene: TRBV27
d_gene: TRBD1
j_gene: TRBJ1-5
CDR3nt: TGTGCCAGCAGTTTAGGACAGGGTTCAAATCAGCCCCAGCATTTT
CDR3aa: CASSLGQGSNQPQHF

abundance: -
v_gene: TRBV7-9
d_gene: TRBD2
j_gene: TRBJ2-7
CDR3nt: TGTGCCAGCAGCTTAGCGGCCGGGACTAGCGGGGGGGCCTACGAGCAGTACTTC
CDR3aa: CASSLAAGTSGGAYEQYF

abundance: -
v_gene: TRBV5-1
d_gene: -
j_gene: TRBJ1-3
CDR3nt: TGCGCCAGCAGCTCCGATGTAGCTGGAAACACCATATATTTT
CDR3aa: CASSSDVAGNTIYF

abundance: -
v_gene: TRBV7-9
d_gene: -
j_gene: TRBJ2-1
CDR3nt: TGTGCCAGCAGCTCTCTAAGTGGGGGGCAGAAGTTCTTC
CDR3aa: CASSSLSGGQKFF

abundance: -
v_gene: TRBV10-2
d_gene: -
j_gene: TRBJ2-7
CDR3nt: TGCGCCAGCAACCCCGGGGGGCCCGGGTGGGAGCAGTACTTC
CDR3aa: CASNPGGPGWEQYF

abundance: -
v_gene: TRBV20-1
d_gene: -
j_gene: TRBJ1-1
CDR3nt: TGCAGTGCTAGTCGGGGGGCCGTGGACACTGAAGCTTTCTTT
CDR3aa: CSASRGAVDTEAFF

abundance: once
v_gene: TRBV15
d_gene: -
j_gene: TRBJ1-2
CDR3nt: TGTGCCACCAGCAAAGGCTTCGGAGATAGGGCTGTGAGTGGTGGCTACACCTTC
CDR3aa: CATSKGFGDRAVSGGYTF

abundance: medium-sized
v_gene: TRBV19
d_gene: -
j_gene: TRBJ1-6
CDR3nt: TGTGCCAGTAGTAGAGACCGGTATTCACCCCTCCACTTT
CDR3aa: CASSRDRYSPLHF

abundance: -
v_gene: TRBV7-9
d_gene: TRBD1
j_gene: TRBJ1-2
CDR3nt: TGTGCCAGCAGCCGTGAGAGGACAGGCCTTGGAAATGGCTACACCTTC
CDR3aa: CASSRERTGLGNGYTF

abundance: -
v_gene: TRBV28
d_gene: -
j_gene: TRBJ2-1
CDR3nt: TGTGCCAGCACCTCTAGGGGCAGGTACAATGAGCAGTTCTTC
CDR3aa: CASTSRGRYNEQFF

abundance: -
v_gene: TRBV5-6
d_gene: -
j_gene: TRBJ2-5
CDR3nt: TGTGCCAGCAGCTTGGGCCGGGCGTACCAAGAGACCCAGTACTTC
CDR3aa: CASSLGRAYQETQYF

abundance: -
v_gene: TRBV6-5
d_gene: -
j_gene: TRBJ1-5
CDR3nt: TGTGCCAGCAGTTACAGCAGCAATCAGCCCCAGCATTTT
CDR3aa: CASSYSSNQPQHF

abundance: -
v_gene: TRBV2
d_gene: -
j_gene: TRBJ2-1
CDR3nt: TGTGCCAGCAGTGAAGGCCGGAATGAGCAGTTCTTC
CDR3aa: CASSEGRNEQFF

abundance: -
v_gene: TRBV4-2
d_gene: TRBD2
j_gene: TRBJ2-6
CDR3nt: TGTGCCAGCAGCGCTAGCGGGGACTCTGGGGCCAACGTCCTGACTTTC
CDR3aa: CASSASGDSGANVLTF

abundance: many
v_gene: TRBV9
d_gene: -
j_gene: TRBJ1-3
CDR3nt: TGTGCCAGCAGCATACGGGCTTCTGGAAACACCATATATTTT
CDR3aa: CASSIRASGNTIYF

abundance: -
v_gene: TRBV15
d_gene: -
j_gene: TRBJ2-1
CDR3nt: TGTGCCACCAGCAGAGTGGGCGGAATCTACAATGAGCAGTTCTTC
CDR3aa: CATSRVGGIYNEQFF

abundance: -
v_gene: TRBV7-2
d_gene: TRBD1
j_gene: TRBJ1-6
CDR3nt: TGTGCCAGCAGCTTAGCGCACGGACAGGGGTTTTCAAATTCACCCCTCCACTTT
CDR3aa: CASSLAHGQGFSNSPLHF

abundance: -
v_gene: TRBV24-1
d_gene: -
j_gene: TRBJ1-2
CDR3nt: TGTGCCACCAGTGATTCCCGTGAGGGCCGCTATGGCTACACCTTC
CDR3aa: CATSDSREGRYGYTF

abundance: -
v_gene: TRBV6-5
d_gene: -
j_gene: TRBJ1-2
CDR3nt: TGTGCCAGTTACGGGATTGCTAACTATGGCTACACCTTC
CDR3aa: CASYGIANYGYTF

abundance: -
v_gene: TRBV6-4
d_gene: -
j_gene: TRBJ2-3
CDR3nt: TGTGCCAGCACCTCCAGCGACCCACAGGATACGCAGTATTTT
CDR3aa: CASTSSDPQDTQYF

abundance: -
v_gene: TRBV28
d_gene: -
j_gene: TRBJ1-5
CDR3nt: TGTGCCAGCAGTTCGCTCGAACAGGTGGGTCAGCCCCAGCATTTT
CDR3aa: CASSSLEQVGQPQHF

abundance: -
v_gene: TRBV12-3/TRBV12-4
d_gene: -
j_gene: TRBJ1-4
CDR3nt: TGTGCCAGCAGTCTCAATGAAAAACTGTTTTTT
CDR3aa: CASSLNEKLFF